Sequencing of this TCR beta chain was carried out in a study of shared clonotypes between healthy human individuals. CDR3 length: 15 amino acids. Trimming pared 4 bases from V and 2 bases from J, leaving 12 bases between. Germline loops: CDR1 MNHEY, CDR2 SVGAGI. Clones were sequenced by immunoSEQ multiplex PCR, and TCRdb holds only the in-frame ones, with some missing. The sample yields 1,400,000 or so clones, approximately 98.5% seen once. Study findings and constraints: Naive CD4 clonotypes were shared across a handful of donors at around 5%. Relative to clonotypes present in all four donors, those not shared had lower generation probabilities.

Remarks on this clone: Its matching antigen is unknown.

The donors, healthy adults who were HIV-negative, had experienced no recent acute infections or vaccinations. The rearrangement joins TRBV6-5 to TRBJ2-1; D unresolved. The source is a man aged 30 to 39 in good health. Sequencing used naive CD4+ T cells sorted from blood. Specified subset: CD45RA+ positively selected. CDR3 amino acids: CASSLSSLAYNEQFF. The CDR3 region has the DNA TGTGCCAGCAGTTTATCCTCCTTAGCCTACAATGAGCAGTTCTTC.